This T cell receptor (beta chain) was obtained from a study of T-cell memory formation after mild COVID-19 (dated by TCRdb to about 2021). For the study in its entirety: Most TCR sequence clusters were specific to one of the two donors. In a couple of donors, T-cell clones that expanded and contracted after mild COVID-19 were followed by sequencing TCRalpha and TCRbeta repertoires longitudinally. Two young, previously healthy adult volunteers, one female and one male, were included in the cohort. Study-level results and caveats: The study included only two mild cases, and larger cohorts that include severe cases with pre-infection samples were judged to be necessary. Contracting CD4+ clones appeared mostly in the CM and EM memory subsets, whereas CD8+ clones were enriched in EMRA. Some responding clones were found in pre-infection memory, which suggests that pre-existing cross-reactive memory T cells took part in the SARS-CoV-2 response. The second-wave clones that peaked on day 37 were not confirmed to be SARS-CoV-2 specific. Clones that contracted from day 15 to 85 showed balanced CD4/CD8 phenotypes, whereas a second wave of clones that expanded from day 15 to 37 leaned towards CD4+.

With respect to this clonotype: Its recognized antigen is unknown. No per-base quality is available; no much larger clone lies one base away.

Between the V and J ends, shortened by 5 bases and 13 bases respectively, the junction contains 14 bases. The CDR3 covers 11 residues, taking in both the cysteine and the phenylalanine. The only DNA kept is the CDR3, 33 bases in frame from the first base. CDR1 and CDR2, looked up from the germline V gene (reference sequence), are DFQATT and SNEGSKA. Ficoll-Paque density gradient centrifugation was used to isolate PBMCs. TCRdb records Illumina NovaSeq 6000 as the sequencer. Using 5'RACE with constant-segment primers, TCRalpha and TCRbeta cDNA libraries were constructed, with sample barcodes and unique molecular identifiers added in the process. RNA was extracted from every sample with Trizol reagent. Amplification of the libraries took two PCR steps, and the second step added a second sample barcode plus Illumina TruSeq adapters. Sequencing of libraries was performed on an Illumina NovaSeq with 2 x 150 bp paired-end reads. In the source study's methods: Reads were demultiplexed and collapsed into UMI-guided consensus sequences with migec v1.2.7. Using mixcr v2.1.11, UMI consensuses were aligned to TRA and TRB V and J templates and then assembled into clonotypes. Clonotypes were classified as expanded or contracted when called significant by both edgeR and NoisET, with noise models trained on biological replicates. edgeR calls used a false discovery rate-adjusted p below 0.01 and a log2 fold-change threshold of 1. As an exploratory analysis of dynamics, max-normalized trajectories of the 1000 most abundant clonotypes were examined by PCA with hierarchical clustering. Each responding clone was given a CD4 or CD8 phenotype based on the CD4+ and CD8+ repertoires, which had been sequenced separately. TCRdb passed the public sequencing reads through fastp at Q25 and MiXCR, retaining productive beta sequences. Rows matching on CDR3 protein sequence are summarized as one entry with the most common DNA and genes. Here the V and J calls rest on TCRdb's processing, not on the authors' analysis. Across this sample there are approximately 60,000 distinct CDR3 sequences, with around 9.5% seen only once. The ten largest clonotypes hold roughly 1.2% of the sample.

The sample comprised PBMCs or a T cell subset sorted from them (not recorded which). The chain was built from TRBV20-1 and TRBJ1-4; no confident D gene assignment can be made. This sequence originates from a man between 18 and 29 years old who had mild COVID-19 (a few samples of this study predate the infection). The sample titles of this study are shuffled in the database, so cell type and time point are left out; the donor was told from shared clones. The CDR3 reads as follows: CSAPAQTGLFF. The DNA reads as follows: TGCAGTGCTCCCGCCCAGACGGGACTGTTTTTT.